The rows below give T cell receptor beta chains drawn from one sample of a study of T cell responses to AZD1222 COVID-19 vaccine. The protocol was immunoSEQ multiplex PCR, while the TCRdb copy is restricted to in-frame clones and leaves out a portion. The sample consists of some 130,000 clones, approximately 95% of them appearing once. This sample comprised peripheral blood, obtained 28 days after the second AZD1222 dose. These receptors were collected from an adult who received the AZD1222 COVID-19 vaccine. The CDR3 runs from the conserved cysteine through the conserved F or W. The D gene is left open where the match is weak. Expanded clones get a size class; other rows say once, few or many, or leave the size out.

V gene	J gene	D gene	clone size	CDR3 DNA	CDR3 protein
TRBV19	TRBJ1-2	TRBD1	few	TGTGCCAGTAGCTCCTCGCAGGGACAGGGAAATTACTATGGCTACACCTTC	CASSSSQGQGNYYGYTF
TRBV7-3	TRBJ2-1	TRBD2	NA	TGTGCCAGCAGCTTCGTAGCGGGAAACTACAATGAGCAGTTCTTC	CASSFVAGNYNEQFF
TRBV5-1	TRBJ2-3	NA	NA	TGCGCCAGCAGCTTGGAAGCGGCGGGCACAGATACGCAGTATTTT	CASSLEAAGTDTQYF
TRBV28	TRBJ1-4	NA	NA	TGTGCCAGCAGTTTCAGGCATGAAAAACTGTTTTTT	CASSFRHEKLFF
TRBV6-4	TRBJ1-5	NA	NA	TGTGCCAGCAGTGACGCCCTAACAGGGAATCAGCCCCAGCATTTT	CASSDALTGNQPQHF
TRBV20-1	TRBJ1-3	NA	NA	TGCAGTGCTAGTTGGGGAAACACCATATATTTT	CSASWGNTIYF
TRBV5-1	TRBJ2-1	NA	NA	TGCGCCAGCAGCCGCTACAGGGAGACCTACAATGAGCAGTTCTTC	CASSRYRETYNEQFF
TRBV4-1	TRBJ1-1	NA	NA	TGCGCCAGCAGCCAAGATCTATCCCGGGCGGCCACTGAAGCTTTCTTT	CASSQDLSRAATEAFF
TRBV9	TRBJ1-1	TRBD1	once	TGTGCCAGCAGCCAACGGACAGGGGCCGAGGCTTTCTTT	CASSQRTGAEAFF
TRBV7-2	TRBJ2-7	TRBD2	NA	TGTGCCAGCAGCTTAGTGACTAGCGGGGGGGGCGAGCAGTACTTC	CASSLVTSGGGEQYF
TRBV6-5	TRBJ1-4	NA	NA	TGTGCCAGCAGTTACTCTGGGGGAAAACTGTTTTTT	CASSYSGGKLFF
TRBV12-3/TRBV12-4	TRBJ1-2	NA	NA	TGTGCCAGCAGTTTAGGGGAGCTTAGTGGCTACACCTTC	CASSLGELSGYTF
TRBV30	TRBJ1-1	NA	NA	TGTGCCTGGTCGAAGGGAGGGCTTTGGACTGAAGCTTTCTTT	CAWSKGGLWTEAFF
TRBV11-2	TRBJ1-2	TRBD1	NA	TGTGCCAGCAGCTCATTTAAGGGGGCGGGCTATGGCTACACCTTC	CASSSFKGAGYGYTF
TRBV28	TRBJ2-7	NA	NA	TGTGCCAGCAGTTTAGCTTACTACGAGCAGTACTTC	CASSLAYYEQYF
TRBV7-2	TRBJ1-1	NA	NA	TGTGCCAGCAGCTTAGCACCCTCTGCGGACACTGAAGCTTTCTTT	CASSLAPSADTEAFF
TRBV2	TRBJ2-7	TRBD2	NA	TGTGCCAGCAGGGATAGAGCGGGGGGCTTCATCGAGCAGTACTTC	CASRDRAGGFIEQYF
TRBV5-5	TRBJ2-5	NA	NA	TGTGCCAGCAGCTTGGTCCCGGGGGAGACCCAGTACTTC	CASSLVPGETQYF
TRBV7-9	TRBJ2-3	NA	NA	TGTGCCAGCAGCTTAGAACGTCCACGGTCAACGCAGTATTTT	CASSLERPRSTQYF
TRBV12-3/TRBV12-4	TRBJ1-2	NA	NA	TGTGCCAGCACCCCAACCGGGGCCTATGGCTACACCTTC	CASTPTGAYGYTF
TRBV24-1	TRBJ2-1	TRBD2	once	TGTGCCACCAGTGATCCCCTAGCGGGGGAGGACAATGAGCAGTTCTTC	CATSDPLAGEDNEQFF
TRBV6-2/TRBV6-3	TRBJ2-5	NA	few	TGTGCCAGCAGTTACAATTTCCGTGGGGGGGACATCCAAGAGACCCAGTACTTC	CASSYNFRGGDIQETQYF